This entry lists 6 T cell receptor beta chains sequenced from one sample in a study of OX40 agonist ivuxolimab in advanced cancers. Sequencing used immunoSEQ multiplex PCR; TCRdb keeps in-frame clones, though not all of them. Seen here are tens of thousands of clones, about four fifths observed once, and the top ten hold about 27%. The sample in question was CD4+ or CD8+ T cells sorted from blood, obtained in a trial of the OX40 agonist ivuxolimab. The receptors here all came from an adult with an advanced solid tumor such as melanoma, head and neck, liver or kidney cancer.

This chain's CDR3 is CASTRENTIYF. In DNA form, the CDR3 reads TGTGCCAGCACCAGGGAGAACACCATATATTTT. This chain links TRBV6-1 with TRBJ1-3, with a possible D match to TRBD1 (5 bases). Trimming removed 7 bases from V and 7 bases from J, with 8 bases in between. Germline V gene lookup returns CDR1 MNHNS and CDR2 SASEGT. The CDR3 covers 11 residues.

This clone has a single count. The V and J genes are TRBV7-8 and TRBJ2-1, with a possible D match to TRBD1 (5 bases). The germline CDR1 and CDR2 sequences are SGHVS and FQNEAQ. V was trimmed by 3 bases and J by 10 bases, leaving 16 bases between them. The CDR3 sequence is 14 residues long. This CDR3 reads CASSLVTGPREQFF. CDR3 DNA: TGTGCCAGCAGCTTGGTTACAGGACCCAGGGAGCAGTTCTTC. Using reference TRBV7-8 and TRBJ2-1 for the parts outside the CDR3, the full variable domain is GAGVSQSPRYKVAKRGQDVALRCDPISGHVSLFWYQQALGQGPEFLTYFQNEAQLDKSGLPSDRFFAERPEGSVSTLKIQRTQQEDSAVYLCASSLVTGPREQFFGPGTRLTVL.

The chain combines TRBV30 with TRBJ2-7; TRBD2 matches at 9 bases. Losses at the gene ends were 6 bases for V and 3 bases for J; bases not matched to a gene: 6. The length of the CDR3 is 13 residues. In germline, CDR1 is GTSNPN, CDR2 SVGIG (reference sequence). CDR3 loop: CACIAGASYEQYF. CDR3 bases: TGTGCCTGCATAGCGGGAGCGAGCTACGAGCAGTACTTC.

This clone was observed a single time. The chain combines TRBV19 with TRBJ2-6; 8 nucleotides agree with TRBD1. CDR3 length: 17 residues. V lost 6 bases to trimming and J lost 2 bases; unmatched junction nucleotides: 9. Germline CDR1 is LNHDA and CDR2 is SQIVND (reference sequence). CDR3 DNA: TGTGCCAGTAGGAACCAGGGGGCGAACCCTGGGGCCAACGTCCTGACTTTC. Its translation: CASRNQGANPGANVLTF.

This chain links TRBV19 with TRBJ2-7; D might be TRBD1 or TRBD2, each matching 6 bases. Germline CDR1 and CDR2: LNHDA and SQIVND (reference sequence). V lost 5 bases, J lost 3 bases, and 20 bases lay in between. CDR3 length: 16 residues. The CDR3 DNA follows: TGTGCCAGTAGTGGGGGCCGGGACGGAGGGTACTACGAGCAGTACTTC. It yields the protein CASSGGRDGGYYEQYF.

This clone was seen a few times. This chain uses TRBV19 with TRBJ2-3, with D perhaps being TRBD1 or TRBD2 (5 bases each). The germline V gene has CDR1 LNHDA and CDR2 SQIVND (reference sequence). V lost 11 bases and J lost 2, with 17 bases in between. The CDR3 runs to 14 residues. The CDR3 region has the DNA TGTGCCTCCGAGGGACGGAGTAACACAGATACGCAGTATTTT. Its protein is CASEGRSNTDTQYF.